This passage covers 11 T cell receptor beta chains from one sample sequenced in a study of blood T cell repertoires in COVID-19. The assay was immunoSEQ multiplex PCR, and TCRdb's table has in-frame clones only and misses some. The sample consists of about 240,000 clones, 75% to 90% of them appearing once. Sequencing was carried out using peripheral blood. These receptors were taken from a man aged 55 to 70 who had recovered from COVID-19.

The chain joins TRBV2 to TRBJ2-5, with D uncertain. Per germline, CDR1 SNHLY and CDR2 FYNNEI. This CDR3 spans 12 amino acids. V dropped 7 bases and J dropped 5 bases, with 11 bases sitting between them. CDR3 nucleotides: TGTGCCAGCACAGGCTATAGGGAGACCCAGTACTTC. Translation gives CASTGYRETQYF.

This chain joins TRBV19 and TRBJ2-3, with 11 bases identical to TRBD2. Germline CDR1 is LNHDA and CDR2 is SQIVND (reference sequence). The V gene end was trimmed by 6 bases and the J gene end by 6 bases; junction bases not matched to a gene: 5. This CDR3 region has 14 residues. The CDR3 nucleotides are TGTGCCAGTAGGTGGTCTAGCGGGGGGGATACGCAGTATTTT. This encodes CASRWSSGGDTQYF.

The CDR3 DNA follows: TGTGCCAGCAGCTTGCAGACAGGGGGGGAGCTGTTTTTT. It specifies CASSLQTGGELFF. The chain combines TRBV11-3 with TRBJ2-2; 7 nucleotides match TRBD1. This CDR3 region has 13 residues. V gave up 3 bases and J gave up 8 bases; unmatched junction bases: 3. Germline V gene sequence: CDR1 SGHNT, CDR2 YENEEA.

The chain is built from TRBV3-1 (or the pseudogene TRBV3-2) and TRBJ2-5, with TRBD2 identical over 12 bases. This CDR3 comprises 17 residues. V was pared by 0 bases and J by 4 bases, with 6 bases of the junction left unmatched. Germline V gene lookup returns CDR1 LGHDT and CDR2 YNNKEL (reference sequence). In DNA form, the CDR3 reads TGTGCCAGCAGCCAAGATCGGCTAGCGGGGGGGGTAGAGACCCAGTACTTC. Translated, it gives CASSQDRLAGGVETQYF.

The CDR3 region has the DNA TGCGCCAGCAGCCCACGACCCGGACAGGGGACAGATACGCAGTATTTT. It translates to CASSPRPGQGTDTQYF. The chain is built from TRBV5-1 and TRBJ2-3; 9 bases agree with TRBD1. Unmatched junction bases numbered 9, after V lost 4 bases and J lost 3 bases. CDR1 and CDR2 from the germline V gene are SGHRS and YFSETQ. CDR3 size: 16 residues.

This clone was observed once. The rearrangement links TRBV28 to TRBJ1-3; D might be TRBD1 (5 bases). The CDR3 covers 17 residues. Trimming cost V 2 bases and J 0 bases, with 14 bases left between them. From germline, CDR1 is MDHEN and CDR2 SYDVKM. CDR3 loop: CASSLLGLVFSGNTIYF. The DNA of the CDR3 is TGTGCCAGCAGTTTACTGGGACTGGTTTTCTCTGGAAACACCATATATTTT.

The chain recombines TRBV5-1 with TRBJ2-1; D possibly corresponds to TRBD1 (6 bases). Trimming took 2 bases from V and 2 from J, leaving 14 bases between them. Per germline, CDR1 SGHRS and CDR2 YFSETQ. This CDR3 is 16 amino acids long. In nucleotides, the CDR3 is TGCGCCAGCAGCTTCGTGACAGGCACTACCTACAATGAGCAGTTCTTC. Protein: CASSFVTGTTYNEQFF.

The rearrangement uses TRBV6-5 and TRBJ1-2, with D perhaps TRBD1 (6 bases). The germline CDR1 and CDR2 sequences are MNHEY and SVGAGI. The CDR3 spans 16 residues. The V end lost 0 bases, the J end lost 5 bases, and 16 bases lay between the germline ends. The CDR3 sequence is CASSYSPARGFYGYTF. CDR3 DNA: TGTGCCAGCAGTTACTCCCCCGCCAGGGGTTTTTATGGCTACACCTTC.

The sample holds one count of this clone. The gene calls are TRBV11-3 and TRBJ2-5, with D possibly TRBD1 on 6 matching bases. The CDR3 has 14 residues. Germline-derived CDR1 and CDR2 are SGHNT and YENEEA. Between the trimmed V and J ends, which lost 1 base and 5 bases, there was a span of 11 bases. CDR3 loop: CASSLGGQGETQYF. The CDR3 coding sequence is TGTGCCAGCAGCTTAGGGGGGCAGGGGGAGACCCAGTACTTC.

The CDR3 here is CASSPDLAYEQYF. In DNA form, the CDR3 reads TGTGCCAGCAGCCCGGACTTAGCCTACGAGCAGTACTTC. The V call is TRBV5-6, the J call TRBJ2-7; the D gene is possibly TRBD2 (5 bases). This CDR3 has 13 residues. Deletions cut 4 bases from V and 2 bases from J, with 10 bases between. Germline lookup yields CDR1 SGHDT and CDR2 YYEEEE.

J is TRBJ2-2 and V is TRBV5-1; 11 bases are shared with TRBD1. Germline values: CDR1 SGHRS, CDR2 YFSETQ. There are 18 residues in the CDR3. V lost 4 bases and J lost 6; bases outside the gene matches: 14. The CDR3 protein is CASSPRIRTGGLSGELFF. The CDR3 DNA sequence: TGCGCCAGCAGCCCGCGAATACGGACAGGGGGCTTATCCGGGGAGCTGTTTTTT.